Listed below are T cell receptor beta chains from one sample, sequenced in a study of CD8+ T cells in alopecia areata. Clones were read by immunoSEQ multiplex PCR, and TCRdb kept only the in-frame ones, dropping some. This sample yields 90,000 to 130,000 clones, of which almost 60% are seen a single time; 20% to 25% belongs to the top ten. The sequencing sample was made of CD8+ T cells sorted from blood. Receptors were obtained from a human donor in good health. Each CDR3 is given with its conserved first and last residue. A D gene is named only where the DNA matches it firmly. Size is stated for part of the rows, as once, few or many counts, or as a class when the clone is expanded.

v_gene: TRBV29-1; d_gene: .; j_gene: TRBJ2-2; abundance: few; CDR3nt: TGCAGCGTGAAGGGGGGCTCGGCCGGGGAGCTGTTTTTT; CDR3aa: CSVKGGSAGELFF
v_gene: TRBV4-3; d_gene: TRBD2; j_gene: TRBJ2-3; abundance: once; CDR3nt: TGCGCCAGCAGCCTAACCGGGACTAGCGTCACAGATACGCAGTATTTT; CDR3aa: CASSLTGTSVTDTQYF
v_gene: TRBV28; d_gene: TRBD2; j_gene: TRBJ2-3; abundance: .; CDR3nt: TGTGCCAGCGGGACTAGCGGGGGGGAAGACACAGATACGCAGTATTTT; CDR3aa: CASGTSGGEDTDTQYF
v_gene: TRBV5-1; d_gene: TRBD1; j_gene: TRBJ2-1; abundance: few; CDR3nt: TGCGCCAGCAGCTTCGGACAGGGGCGCGAGCAGTTCTTC; CDR3aa: CASSFGQGREQFF
v_gene: TRBV19; d_gene: TRBD1; j_gene: TRBJ1-1; abundance: many; CDR3nt: TGTGCCAGTAGTATGACAGGGGCGAACACTGAAGCTTTCTTT; CDR3aa: CASSMTGANTEAFF
v_gene: TRBV4-3; d_gene: TRBD2; j_gene: TRBJ2-6; abundance: .; CDR3nt: TGCGCCAGCAGCCGTAGCGGGGGGGCTACTGGGGCCAACGTCCTGACTTTC; CDR3aa: CASSRSGGATGANVLTF
v_gene: TRBV13; d_gene: .; j_gene: TRBJ1-2; abundance: few; CDR3nt: TGTGCCAGCAGCCTCGGGTCTCGCTATGGCTACACCTTC; CDR3aa: CASSLGSRYGYTF
v_gene: TRBV7-9; d_gene: TRBD1; j_gene: TRBJ1-1; abundance: .; CDR3nt: TGTGCCAGCAGCCAGGGGGGCGGGGCGAGCACTGAAGCTTTCTTT; CDR3aa: CASSQGGGASTEAFF
v_gene: TRBV4-1; d_gene: .; j_gene: TRBJ1-2; abundance: .; CDR3nt: TGCGCCAGCAGCCAAGAAACGAAAAGGAGAGGCTACACCTTC; CDR3aa: CASSQETKRRGYTF
v_gene: TRBV5-1; d_gene: .; j_gene: TRBJ1-1; abundance: few; CDR3nt: TGCGCCAGCAGCTTGTTCGCGGGCACTGAAGCTTTCTTT; CDR3aa: CASSLFAGTEAFF
v_gene: TRBV6-5; d_gene: TRBD2; j_gene: TRBJ2-7; abundance: .; CDR3nt: TGTGCCAGCAGTTATTTGGCGGGGGGGTTGAACGAGCAGTACTTC; CDR3aa: CASSYLAGGLNEQYF
v_gene: TRBV2; d_gene: .; j_gene: TRBJ2-7; abundance: .; CDR3nt: TGTGCCAGCAGTGGGAGGGACAGAGCATCCTACGAGCAGTACTTC; CDR3aa: CASSGRDRASYEQYF
v_gene: TRBV5-6; d_gene: .; j_gene: TRBJ1-5; abundance: once; CDR3nt: TGTGCCAGCAGCTTGGCCGGCGTAGGGCAGCCCCAGCATTTT; CDR3aa: CASSLAGVGQPQHF
v_gene: TRBV7-6; d_gene: TRBD1; j_gene: TRBJ2-5; abundance: .; CDR3nt: TGTGCCAGCAGCTTAGAATTGACAGGGGAAGAGACCCAGTACTTC; CDR3aa: CASSLELTGEETQYF
v_gene: TRBV13; d_gene: TRBD2; j_gene: TRBJ2-5; abundance: .; CDR3nt: TGTGCCAGCAGCTCCCGCTTAGCGGGGTACCAAGAGACCCAGTACTTC; CDR3aa: CASSSRLAGYQETQYF
v_gene: TRBV19; d_gene: .; j_gene: TRBJ2-2; abundance: few; CDR3nt: TGTGCCAGTAGCCCCAGGAATGGGGAGCTGTTTTTT; CDR3aa: CASSPRNGELFF
v_gene: TRBV30; d_gene: TRBD1; j_gene: TRBJ2-7; abundance: .; CDR3nt: TGTGCCTGCGACCGGGACAGGCTCTCCTACGAGCAGTACTTC; CDR3aa: CACDRDRLSYEQYF
v_gene: TRBV29-1; d_gene: .; j_gene: TRBJ2-5; abundance: .; CDR3nt: TGCAGCGTCTCCGGGACACAAGAGACCCAGTACTTC; CDR3aa: CSVSGTQETQYF
v_gene: TRBV10-3; d_gene: TRBD1; j_gene: TRBJ1-2; abundance: .; CDR3nt: TGTGCCATCAGTAGACAGGGAGGCGGTTATGGCTACACCTTC; CDR3aa: CAISRQGGGYGYTF
v_gene: TRBV5-6; d_gene: TRBD2; j_gene: TRBJ2-3; abundance: .; CDR3nt: TGTGCCAGCAGCTTGGGAGGGGCTAGCGGGGACACAGATACGCAGTATTTT; CDR3aa: CASSLGGASGDTDTQYF
v_gene: TRBV29-1; d_gene: .; j_gene: TRBJ1-2; abundance: .; CDR3nt: TGCAGCGTTGCCGACTATGGCTACACCTTC; CDR3aa: CSVADYGYTF
v_gene: TRBV5-6; d_gene: .; j_gene: TRBJ2-7; abundance: .; CDR3nt: TGTGCCAGCAGCTTGGTAGGGTCCGAGCAGTACTTC; CDR3aa: CASSLVGSEQYF
v_gene: TRBV7-7; d_gene: TRBD1; j_gene: TRBJ2-3; abundance: .; CDR3nt: TGTGCTAGCAGCCGGGACAGGGACAGTAATACGCAGTATTTT; CDR3aa: CASSRDRDSNTQYF
v_gene: TRBV13; d_gene: .; j_gene: TRBJ1-6; abundance: .; CDR3nt: TGTGCCAGCAGCTTCCAGACAGCGAATAATTCACCCCTCCACTTT; CDR3aa: CASSFQTANNSPLHF
v_gene: TRBV9; d_gene: .; j_gene: TRBJ1-1; abundance: .; CDR3nt: TGTGCCAGCAGCGTCCATCCGGGGGGCACTGAAGCTTTCTTT; CDR3aa: CASSVHPGGTEAFF
v_gene: TRBV23-1; d_gene: .; j_gene: TRBJ2-3; abundance: .; CDR3nt: TGCGCCAGCAGCACCTCGGAGGGGTGGGGCACAGATACGCAGTATTTT; CDR3aa: CASSTSEGWGTDTQYF
v_gene: TRBV11-2; d_gene: TRBD2; j_gene: TRBJ2-3; abundance: .; CDR3nt: TGTGCCAGCAGCTTAAAAGCGGGGGGGCCGCTGGGCACAGATACGCAGTATTTT; CDR3aa: CASSLKAGGPLGTDTQYF
v_gene: TRBV15; d_gene: TRBD1; j_gene: TRBJ1-1; abundance: .; CDR3nt: TGTGCCACCAGCGGGACAGGGATTGAAGCTTTCTTT; CDR3aa: CATSGTGIEAFF
v_gene: TRBV9; d_gene: .; j_gene: TRBJ2-5; abundance: once; CDR3nt: TGTGCCAGCAGCGTAGTCGGCGGCACCCAAGAGACCCAGTACTTC; CDR3aa: CASSVVGGTQETQYF
v_gene: TRBV29-1; d_gene: TRBD2; j_gene: TRBJ2-7; abundance: few; CDR3nt: TGCAGCGTTGTCGGACGAGCGGGGGTTGGCTACGAGCAGTACTTC; CDR3aa: CSVVGRAGVGYEQYF
v_gene: TRBV9; d_gene: .; j_gene: TRBJ2-1; abundance: .; CDR3nt: TGTGCCAGCAGCGTATGGGAGTTATCTCACAATGAGCAGTTCTTC; CDR3aa: CASSVWELSHNEQFF
v_gene: TRBV13; d_gene: TRBD2; j_gene: TRBJ2-5; abundance: .; CDR3nt: TGTGCCAGCAGCCGGGGGGGAGCAGAGACCCAGTACTTC; CDR3aa: CASSRGGAETQYF
v_gene: TRBV27; d_gene: .; j_gene: TRBJ2-1; abundance: .; CDR3nt: TGTGCCAGCAGTTTAGGGCCAGGGGGGAACAATGAGCAGTTCTTC; CDR3aa: CASSLGPGGNNEQFF
v_gene: TRBV15; d_gene: TRBD1; j_gene: TRBJ2-1; abundance: .; CDR3nt: TGTGCCACCAGTAGCGGACAGGGGATTGTTGATGAGCAGTTCTTC; CDR3aa: CATSSGQGIVDEQFF
v_gene: TRBV2; d_gene: .; j_gene: TRBJ2-5; abundance: .; CDR3nt: TGTGCCAGCAGAGGCCGGGACTTAGAAGAGACCCAGTACTTC; CDR3aa: CASRGRDLEETQYF
v_gene: TRBV27; d_gene: .; j_gene: TRBJ1-6; abundance: .; CDR3nt: TGTGCCAGCGGATCTTACAGCTATAATTCACCCCTCCACTTT; CDR3aa: CASGSYSYNSPLHF
v_gene: TRBV28; d_gene: TRBD2; j_gene: TRBJ2-2; abundance: few; CDR3nt: TGTGCCAGCAACCCTCTAGCGGGGGGGTACACCGGGGAGCTGTTTTTT; CDR3aa: CASNPLAGGYTGELFF
v_gene: TRBV5-6; d_gene: .; j_gene: TRBJ1-1; abundance: once; CDR3nt: TGTGCCAGCAGCCCCGGAGGGGCCCTTGTAGCTTTCTTT; CDR3aa: CASSPGGALVAFF
v_gene: TRBV7-9; d_gene: TRBD2; j_gene: TRBJ2-3; abundance: .; CDR3nt: TGTGCCAGCAGCTTCTACCTAGCGGGGGGGACAGATACGCAGTATTTT; CDR3aa: CASSFYLAGGTDTQYF
v_gene: TRBV29-1; d_gene: TRBD2; j_gene: TRBJ2-3; abundance: few; CDR3nt: TGCAGCGTTGAGGGGGGGACGGTGAGCACAGATACGCAGTATTTT; CDR3aa: CSVEGGTVSTDTQYF
v_gene: TRBV6-5; d_gene: TRBD1; j_gene: TRBJ2-7; abundance: .; CDR3nt: TGTGCCAGCAGTTACCTAGGGACAGGGATATCCTACGAGCAGTACTTC; CDR3aa: CASSYLGTGISYEQYF
v_gene: TRBV6-4; d_gene: .; j_gene: TRBJ1-1; abundance: .; CDR3nt: TGTGCCAGCAGTGACCGGCCAAACACTGAAGCTTTCTTT; CDR3aa: CASSDRPNTEAFF
v_gene: TRBV7-6; d_gene: TRBD1; j_gene: TRBJ2-7; abundance: .; CDR3nt: TGTGCCAGCAGCTCGGCGGGACAGGTCTACGAGCAGTACTTC; CDR3aa: CASSSAGQVYEQYF
v_gene: TRBV29-1; d_gene: .; j_gene: TRBJ2-1; abundance: .; CDR3nt: TGCAGCGTGAGATTCCCCAGCAATGAGCAGTTCTTC; CDR3aa: CSVRFPSNEQFF
v_gene: TRBV27; d_gene: .; j_gene: TRBJ1-6; abundance: .; CDR3nt: TGTGCCAGCAGCATGGACAGCTCCTATAATTCACCCCTCCACTTT; CDR3aa: CASSMDSSYNSPLHF
v_gene: TRBV5-4; d_gene: TRBD1; j_gene: TRBJ2-5; abundance: .; CDR3nt: TGTGCCAGCAGCGACGACAGGGGGGCCCAAGAGACCCAGTACTTC; CDR3aa: CASSDDRGAQETQYF
v_gene: TRBV20-1; d_gene: .; j_gene: TRBJ1-2; abundance: .; CDR3nt: TGCAGTGCTAGAGTGGGGGTTGGCTACACCTTC; CDR3aa: CSARVGVGYTF
v_gene: TRBV6-5; d_gene: .; j_gene: TRBJ1-5; abundance: .; CDR3nt: TGTGCCAGCAGCCACCAGGGGCAGCCCCAGCATTTT; CDR3aa: CASSHQGQPQHF
v_gene: TRBV13; d_gene: .; j_gene: TRBJ2-7; abundance: .; CDR3nt: TGTGCCAGCAGACAGAAGGCCACCTACGAGCAGTACTTC; CDR3aa: CASRQKATYEQYF
v_gene: TRBV13; d_gene: TRBD1; j_gene: TRBJ1-1; abundance: .; CDR3nt: TGTGCCAGCAGCTTAGTGGGGGACAGGGGAAGTGAAGCTTTCTTT; CDR3aa: CASSLVGDRGSEAFF
v_gene: TRBV15; d_gene: TRBD1; j_gene: TRBJ2-6; abundance: .; CDR3nt: TGTGCCACCAGCAGGCCGCCGGGACAGGGAGCTGGGGCCAACGTCCTGACTTTC; CDR3aa: CATSRPPGQGAGANVLTF
v_gene: TRBV4-3; d_gene: .; j_gene: TRBJ2-7; abundance: few; CDR3nt: TGCGCCAGCAGCCAATCGCTAGGGGATGGGGGGGAGCAGTACTTC; CDR3aa: CASSQSLGDGGEQYF
v_gene: TRBV7-3; d_gene: TRBD1; j_gene: TRBJ2-3; abundance: .; CDR3nt: TGTGCCAGCAGCTTAGCAGGGGGCAGCACAGATACGCAGTATTTT; CDR3aa: CASSLAGGSTDTQYF
v_gene: TRBV27; d_gene: .; j_gene: TRBJ2-1; abundance: .; CDR3nt: TGTGCCAGCAGTTTATCGGGGAACTACAATGAGCAGTTCTTC; CDR3aa: CASSLSGNYNEQFF
v_gene: TRBV15; d_gene: TRBD1; j_gene: TRBJ1-4; abundance: many; CDR3nt: TGTGCCACCAGCATAGATCGACAGGGTAGTGAAAAACTGTTTTTT; CDR3aa: CATSIDRQGSEKLFF
v_gene: TRBV4-2; d_gene: .; j_gene: TRBJ2-7; abundance: .; CDR3nt: TGTGCCAGCAGCCAAGGCAGCAGCTACGAGCAGTACTTC; CDR3aa: CASSQGSSYEQYF
v_gene: TRBV9; d_gene: TRBD1; j_gene: TRBJ2-2; abundance: .; CDR3nt: TGTGCCAGCAGCCCTCCCGGGACAGGGATCACCGGGGAGCTGTTTTTT; CDR3aa: CASSPPGTGITGELFF
v_gene: TRBV28; d_gene: .; j_gene: TRBJ1-5; abundance: few; CDR3nt: TGTGCCAGCAGCAGGGGAGATCAGCCCCAGCATTTT; CDR3aa: CASSRGDQPQHF
v_gene: TRBV10-3; d_gene: .; j_gene: TRBJ2-1; abundance: few; CDR3nt: TGTGCCATCTCGGAAGGGGACAATGAGCAGTTCTTC; CDR3aa: CAISEGDNEQFF